The 12 T cell receptor beta chains given below trace back to one sample, sequenced in a study of stem cell transplantation in POMP-related autoinflammatory disease. Sequenced by immunoSEQ multiplex PCR; TCRdb stores in-frame clones only, minus some. The table lists tens of thousands of clones, approximately 91% of them singletons, with about 0.66% in the top ten. The sequencing used CD4+ T cells from PBMCs, collected after stem cell transplantation. These receptors originate from a human patient with POMP-related autoinflammation and immune dysregulation (PRAID). Some T cells may possibly be graft donor cells.

This chain uses TRBV19 with TRBJ1-2, with 7 bases that match TRBD1. Germline loops: CDR1 LNHDA, CDR2 SQIVND (reference sequence). V dropped 5 bases and J dropped 3; count of bases not matched to a gene: 6. The CDR3 is 14 residues long. CDR3 protein: CASSVWDSHYGYTF. As DNA, the CDR3 is TGTGCCAGTAGTGTCTGGGACAGCCACTATGGCTACACCTTC.

J is TRBJ2-7 and V is TRBV6-1; tentative D call: TRBD1 (5 bases). Deletions cut 3 bases from V and 0 bases from J, with 12 bases between. The CDR3 contains 15 residues. Germline CDR1 MNHNS, CDR2 SASEGT. The CDR3 DNA follows: TGTGCCAGCAGTGAGGGGCCCAGCACCTCCTACGAGCAGTACTTC. Amino acids: CASSEGPSTSYEQYF.

The rearrangement joins TRBV5-1 to TRBJ1-5, with no clear D. Deletions cut 0 bases from V and 0 bases from J, with 16 bases between. CDR3 length: 18 residues. The V gene's germline CDR1 is SGHRS and CDR2 YFSETQ. The CDR3 DNA sequence: TGCGCCAGCAGCTTGGAACCCAGGTCGGTCGTTAGCAATCAGCCCCAGCATTTT. Its protein product is CASSLEPRSVVSNQPQHF.

The CDR3 nucleotides are TGTGCCAGCAGCCTCCTAATCAAACCCCAGCATTTT. Translating it yields CASSLLIKPQHF. This chain links TRBV28 with TRBJ1-5; D is ambiguous. Germline-derived CDR1 and CDR2 are MDHEN and SYDVKM. The CDR3 runs 12 residues. The V end lost 6 bases, the J end lost 10 bases, and 13 bases lay between the germline ends.

J is TRBJ2-5 and V is TRBV24-1, with a tentative D call TRBD2 (6 bases). This CDR3 has 16 amino acids. Germline loops: CDR1 KGHDR, CDR2 SFDVKD. Trimming took 0 bases from V and 0 from J, leaving 10 bases between them. The CDR3 region has the DNA TGTGCCACCAGTGATTTGGGTCGGGGGAACCAAGAGACCCAGTACTTC. Translating gives CATSDLGRGNQETQYF.

The chain couples TRBV2 to TRBJ2-6; D uncertain. Germline V gives CDR1 SNHLY, CDR2 FYNNEI. There are 15 residues in the CDR3. V lost 1 base, J lost 0 bases, and 4 bases lay in between. CDR3 region: CASSEDSSGANVLTF. The DNA of the CDR3 is TGTGCCAGCAGTGAAGACTCCTCTGGGGCCAACGTCCTGACTTTC.

The chain links TRBV5-1 to TRBJ1-1; 9 nucleotides line up with TRBD1. V gave up 3 bases and J gave up 9 bases; unmatched junction bases: 9. Germline-derived CDR1 and CDR2 are SGHRS and YFSETQ. The CDR3 has 14 amino acids. CDR3 sequence reads: CASSSAPGQGQAFF. As DNA, the CDR3 is TGCGCCAGCAGCTCAGCCCCGGGACAGGGCCAAGCTTTCTTT.

This chain connects TRBV19 to TRBJ2-3; 7 nucleotides align to TRBD2. Trimming removed 3 bases from V and 4 bases from J; junction bases left unmatched: 10. The CDR3 extends over 16 amino acids. In germline, CDR1 is LNHDA, CDR2 SQIVND (reference sequence). The CDR3 bases are TGTGCCAGTAGTATTCTTCCCCGGGCGGGAGCAGATACGCAGTATTTT. Residues: CASSILPRAGADTQYF.

The chain carries TRBV5-6 and TRBJ1-4; maybe TRBD1 (5 bases). Trimming removed 2 bases at V and 5 bases at J, with 10 bases between. The CDR3 has 14 residues. CDR1 is SGHDT and CDR2 is YYEEEE in the germline V gene. CDR3: CASSLREGNEKLFF. The CDR3 DNA is TGTGCCAGCAGCTTAAGGGAGGGGAATGAAAAACTGTTTTTT.

The V call is TRBV27, the J call TRBJ1-6, with TRBD1 identical over 9 bases. V dropped 0 bases and J dropped 4; count of bases not matched to a gene: 4. This CDR3 spans 17 amino acids. Germline-derived CDR1 and CDR2 are MNHEY and SMNVEV (reference sequence). CDR3 nucleotide sequence: TGTGCCAGCAGTTTATCCCGACAGGGGGTTTATAATTCACCCCTCCACTTT. It yields the protein CASSLSRQGVYNSPLHF.

The chain carries TRBV18 and TRBJ1-3; unclear D gene. The CDR3 has 14 residues. V was cut by 2 bases and J by 8 bases, with 13 bases left in between. Per germline, CDR1 KGHSH and CDR2 LQKENI. Written as DNA, the CDR3 is TGTGCCAGCTCACCAACCGCGGGAGAAGACACCATATATTTT. It encodes CASSPTAGEDTIYF. The entire variable domain, with the rest obtained from reference TRBV18 and TRBJ1-3, is as follows: NAGVMQNPRHLVRRRGQEARLRCSPMKGHSHVYWYRQLPEEGLKFMVYLQKENIIDESGMPKERFSAEFPKEGPSILRIQQVVRGDSAAYFCASSPTAGEDTIYFGEGSWLTVV.

The chain couples TRBV6-1 to TRBJ1-3, with D maybe TRBD1 (5 bases). V was trimmed by 1 base and J by 4 bases, leaving 23 bases between them. Germline loops: CDR1 MNHNS, CDR2 SASEGT. The CDR3 spans 19 residues. The CDR3 DNA reads TGTGCCAGCAGTGAAGGAAAAATTTTACTTCGAGGGACCGGAAACACCATATATTTT. Protein: CASSEGKILLRGTGNTIYF.